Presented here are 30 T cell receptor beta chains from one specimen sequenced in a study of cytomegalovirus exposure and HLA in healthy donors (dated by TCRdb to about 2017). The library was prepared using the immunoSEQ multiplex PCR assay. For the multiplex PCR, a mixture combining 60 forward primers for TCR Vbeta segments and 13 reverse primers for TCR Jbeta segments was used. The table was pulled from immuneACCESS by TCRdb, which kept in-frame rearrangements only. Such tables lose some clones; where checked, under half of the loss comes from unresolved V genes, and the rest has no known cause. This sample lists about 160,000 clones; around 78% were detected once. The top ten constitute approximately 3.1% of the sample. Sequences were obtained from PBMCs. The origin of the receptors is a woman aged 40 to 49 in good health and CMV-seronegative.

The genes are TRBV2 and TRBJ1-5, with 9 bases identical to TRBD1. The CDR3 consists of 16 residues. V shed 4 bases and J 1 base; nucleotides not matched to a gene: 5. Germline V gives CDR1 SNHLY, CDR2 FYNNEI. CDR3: CASSGTGGNSNQPQHF. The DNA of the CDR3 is TGTGCCAGCAGTGGAACAGGGGGCAACAGCAATCAGCCCCAGCATTTT.

The CDR3 loop reads CASSHRDREANEQFF. CDR3 in DNA: TGCGCCAGCAGCCACCGGGACAGGGAGGCGAATGAGCAGTTCTTC. The chain links TRBV5-1 to TRBJ2-1; TRBD1 matches 9 bases. Trimming at V came to 4 bases and at J to 7 bases, leaving 9 bases not matched to a gene. The germline V gene encodes CDR1 SGHRS and CDR2 YFSETQ. CDR3 length: 15 amino acids. Filled out from reference TRBV5-1 and TRBJ2-1, the complete variable domain reads KAGVTQTPRYLIKTRGQQVTLSCSPISGHRSVSWYQQTPGQGLQFLFEYFSETQRNKGNFPGRFSGRQFSNSRSEMNVSTLELGDSALYLCASSHRDREANEQFFGPGTRLTVL.

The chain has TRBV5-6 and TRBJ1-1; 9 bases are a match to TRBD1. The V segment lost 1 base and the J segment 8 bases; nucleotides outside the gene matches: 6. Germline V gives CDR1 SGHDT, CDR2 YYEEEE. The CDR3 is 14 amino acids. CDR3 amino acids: CASSLTYRGLEAFF. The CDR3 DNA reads TGTGCCAGCAGCTTGACCTACAGGGGGCTAGAAGCTTTCTTT. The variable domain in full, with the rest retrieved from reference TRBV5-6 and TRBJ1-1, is DAGVTQSPTHLIKTRGQQVTLRCSPKSGHDTVSWYQQALGQGPQFIFQYYEEEERQRGNFPDRFSGHQFPNYSSELNVNALLLGDSALYLCASSLTYRGLEAFFGQGTRLTVV.

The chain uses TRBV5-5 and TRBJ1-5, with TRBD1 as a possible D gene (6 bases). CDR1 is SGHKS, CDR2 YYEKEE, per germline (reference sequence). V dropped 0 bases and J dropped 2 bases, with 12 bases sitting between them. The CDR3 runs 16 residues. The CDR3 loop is CASSLAAGARNQPQHF. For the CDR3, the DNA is TGTGCCAGCAGCTTGGCCGCGGGGGCGCGCAATCAGCCCCAGCATTTT.

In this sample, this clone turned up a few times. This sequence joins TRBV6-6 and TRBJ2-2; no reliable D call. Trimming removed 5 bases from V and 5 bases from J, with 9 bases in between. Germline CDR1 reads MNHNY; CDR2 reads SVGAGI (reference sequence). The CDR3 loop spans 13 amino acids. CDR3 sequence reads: CASSPAVTGELFF. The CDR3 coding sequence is TGTGCCAGCAGTCCCGCGGTTACCGGGGAGCTGTTTTTT.

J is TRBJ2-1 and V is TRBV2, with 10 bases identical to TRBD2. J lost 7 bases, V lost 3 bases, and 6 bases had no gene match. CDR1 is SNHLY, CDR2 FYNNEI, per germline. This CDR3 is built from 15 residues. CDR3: CASSEQSGGANEQFF. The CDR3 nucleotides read TGTGCCAGCAGTGAGCAGAGCGGGGGGGCAAATGAGCAGTTCTTC.

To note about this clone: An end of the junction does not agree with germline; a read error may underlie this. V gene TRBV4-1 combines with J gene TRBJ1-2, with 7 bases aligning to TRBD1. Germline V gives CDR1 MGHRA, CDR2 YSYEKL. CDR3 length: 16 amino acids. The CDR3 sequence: CASSQPTRGENYGYAF. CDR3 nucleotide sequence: TGCGCCAGCAGCCAACCCACCAGGGGGGAAAACTATGGCTACGCCTTC.

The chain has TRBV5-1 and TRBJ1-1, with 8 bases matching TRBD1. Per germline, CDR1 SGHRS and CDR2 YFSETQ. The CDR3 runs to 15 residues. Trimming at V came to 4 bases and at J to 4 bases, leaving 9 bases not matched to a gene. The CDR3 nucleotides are TGCGCCAGCAGCCTGACGGACAGGGCCGTCACTGAAGCTTTCTTT. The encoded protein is CASSLTDRAVTEAFF.

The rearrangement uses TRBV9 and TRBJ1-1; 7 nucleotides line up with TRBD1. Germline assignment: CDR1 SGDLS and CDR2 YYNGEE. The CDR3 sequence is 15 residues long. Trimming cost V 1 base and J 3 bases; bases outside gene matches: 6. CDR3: CASSVLGTAYTEAFF. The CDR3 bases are TGTGCCAGCAGCGTACTAGGGACAGCCTACACTGAAGCTTTCTTT.

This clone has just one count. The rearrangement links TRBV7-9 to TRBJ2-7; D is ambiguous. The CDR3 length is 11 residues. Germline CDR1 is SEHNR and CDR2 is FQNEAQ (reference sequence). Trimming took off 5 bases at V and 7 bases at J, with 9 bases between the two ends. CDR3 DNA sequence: TGTGCCAGCAGCCTAAACAGAGAGCAGTACTTC. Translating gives CASSLNREQYF. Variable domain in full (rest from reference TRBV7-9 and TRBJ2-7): DTGVSQNPRHKITKRGQNVTFRCDPISEHNRLYWYRQTLGQGPEFLTYFQNEAQLEKSRLLSDRFSAERPKGSFSTLEIQRTEQGDSAMYLCASSLNREQYFGPGTRLTVT.

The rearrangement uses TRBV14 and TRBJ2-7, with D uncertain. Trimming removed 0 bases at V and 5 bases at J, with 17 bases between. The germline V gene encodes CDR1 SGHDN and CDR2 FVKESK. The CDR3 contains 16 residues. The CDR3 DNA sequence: TGTGCCAGCAGCCAAGAACTCTTTGACTGCGACGACGAGCAGTACTTC. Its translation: CASSQELFDCDDEQYF. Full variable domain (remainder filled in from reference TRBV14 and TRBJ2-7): EAGVTQFPSHSVIEKGQTVTLRCDPISGHDNLYWYRRVMGKEIKFLLHFVKESKQDESGMPNNRFLAERTGGTYSTLKVQPAELEDSGVYFCASSQELFDCDDEQYFGPGTRLTVT.

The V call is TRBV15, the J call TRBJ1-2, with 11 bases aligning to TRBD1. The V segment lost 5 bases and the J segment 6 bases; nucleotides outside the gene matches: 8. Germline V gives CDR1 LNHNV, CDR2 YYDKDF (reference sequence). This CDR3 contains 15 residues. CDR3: CATSGGTGGKNGYTF. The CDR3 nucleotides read TGTGCCACCAGCGGAGGGACAGGGGGAAAGAATGGCTACACCTTC. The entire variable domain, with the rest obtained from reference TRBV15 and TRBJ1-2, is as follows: DAMVIQNPRYQVTQFGKPVTLSCSQTLNHNVMYWYQQKSSQAPKLLFHYYDKDFNNEADTPDNFQSRRPNTSFCFLDIRSPGLGDTAMYLCATSGGTGGKNGYTFGSGTRLTVV.

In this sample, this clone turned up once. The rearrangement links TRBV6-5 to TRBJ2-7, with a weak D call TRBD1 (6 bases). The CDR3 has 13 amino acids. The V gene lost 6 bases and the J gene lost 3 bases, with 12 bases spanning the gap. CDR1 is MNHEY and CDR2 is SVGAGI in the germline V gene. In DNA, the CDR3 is TGTGCCAGCAGCAGGGGCCAGGTCTACGAGCAGTACTTC. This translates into CASSRGQVYEQYF.

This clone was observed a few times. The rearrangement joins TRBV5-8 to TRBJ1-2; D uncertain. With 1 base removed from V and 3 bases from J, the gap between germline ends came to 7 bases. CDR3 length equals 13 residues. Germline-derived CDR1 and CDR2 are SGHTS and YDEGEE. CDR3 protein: CASSLMADYGYTF. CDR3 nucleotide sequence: TGTGCCAGCAGCTTGATGGCAGACTATGGCTACACCTTC.

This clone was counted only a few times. CDR3 DNA sequence: TGCGCCAGCAGCCCAGCTAGGTACGGTACGCAGTATTTT. Translated, it gives CASSPARYGTQYF. V usage is TRBV5-1 and J usage is TRBJ2-3, with D uncertain. Trimming removed 4 bases from V and 8 bases from J, with 14 bases in between. Germline V CDR1 and CDR2: SGHRS, YFSETQ. CDR3 length equals 13 residues.

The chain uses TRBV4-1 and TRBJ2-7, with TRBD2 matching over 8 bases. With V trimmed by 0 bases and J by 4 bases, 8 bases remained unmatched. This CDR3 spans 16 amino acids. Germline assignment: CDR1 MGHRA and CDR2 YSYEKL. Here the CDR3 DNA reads TGCGCCAGCAGCCAAGATCCTGATAGCGGGGATTACGAGCAGTACTTC. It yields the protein CASSQDPDSGDYEQYF.

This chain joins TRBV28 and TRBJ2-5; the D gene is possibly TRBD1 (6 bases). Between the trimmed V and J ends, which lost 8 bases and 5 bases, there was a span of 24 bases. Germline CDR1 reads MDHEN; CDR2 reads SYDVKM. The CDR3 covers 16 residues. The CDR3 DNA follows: TGTGCCAGCTCACACGGGACCGCCTGGGGGCAGGAGACCCAGTACTTC. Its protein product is CASSHGTAWGQETQYF. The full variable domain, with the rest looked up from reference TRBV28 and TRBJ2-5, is DVKVTQSSRYLVKRTGEKVFLECVQDMDHENMFWYRQDPGLGLRLIYFSYDVKMKEKGDIPEGYSVSREKKERFSLILESASTNQTSMYLCASSHGTAWGQETQYFGPGTRLLVL.

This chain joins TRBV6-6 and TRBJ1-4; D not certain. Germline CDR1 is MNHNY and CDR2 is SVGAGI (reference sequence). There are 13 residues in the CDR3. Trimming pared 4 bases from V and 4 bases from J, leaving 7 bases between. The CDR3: CASSSRYNEKLFF. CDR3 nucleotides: TGTGCCAGCAGTTCCAGATATAATGAAAAACTGTTTTTT.

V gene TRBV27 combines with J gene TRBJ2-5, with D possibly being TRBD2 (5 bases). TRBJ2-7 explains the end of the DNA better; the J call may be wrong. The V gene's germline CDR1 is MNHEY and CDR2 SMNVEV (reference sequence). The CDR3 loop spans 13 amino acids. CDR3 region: CASSFVGRNEQYF. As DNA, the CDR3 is TGTGCCAGCAGTTTCGTAGGGAGAAACGAGCAGTACTTC.

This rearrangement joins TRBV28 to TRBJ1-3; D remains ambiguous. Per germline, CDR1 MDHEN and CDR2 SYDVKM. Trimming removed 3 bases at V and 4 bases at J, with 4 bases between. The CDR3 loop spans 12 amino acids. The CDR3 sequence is CASSFRGNTIYF. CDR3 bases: TGTGCCAGCAGTTTCAGGGGAAACACCATATATTTT.

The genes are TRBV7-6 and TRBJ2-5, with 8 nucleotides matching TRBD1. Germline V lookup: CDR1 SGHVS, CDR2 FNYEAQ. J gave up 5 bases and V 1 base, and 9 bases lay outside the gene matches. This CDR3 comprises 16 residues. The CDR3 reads CASSLGSGQGGETQYF. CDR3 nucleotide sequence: TGTGCCAGCAGCTTAGGTAGCGGACAGGGTGGTGAGACCCAGTACTTC.

CDR3 DNA: TGCGCCAGCAGCTTGAACCCGACAGGAGATTCAGATACGCAGTATTTT. The encoded protein is CASSLNPTGDSDTQYF. The rearrangement joins TRBV5-1 to TRBJ2-3; maybe TRBD1 (6 bases). The CDR3 consists of 16 residues. The V and J ends lost 1 base and 4 bases respectively, with 16 bases between them. Germline CDR1 reads SGHRS; CDR2 reads YFSETQ.

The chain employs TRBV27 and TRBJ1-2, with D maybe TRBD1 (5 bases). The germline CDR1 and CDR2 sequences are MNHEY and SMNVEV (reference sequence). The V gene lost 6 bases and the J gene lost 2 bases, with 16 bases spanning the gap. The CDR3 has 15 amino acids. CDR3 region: CASSPLREANYGYTF. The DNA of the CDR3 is TGTGCCAGCAGCCCGCTCAGGGAAGCGAACTATGGCTACACCTTC.

The DNA for the CDR3 is TGTGCCAGCAGCAAATGCAGGCAGGACTCAAATGGCTACACCTTC. It is translated as CASSKCRQDSNGYTF. The V call is TRBV21-1, the J call TRBJ1-2. TRBV21-1 is an annotated pseudogene. CDR3 length: 15 residues.

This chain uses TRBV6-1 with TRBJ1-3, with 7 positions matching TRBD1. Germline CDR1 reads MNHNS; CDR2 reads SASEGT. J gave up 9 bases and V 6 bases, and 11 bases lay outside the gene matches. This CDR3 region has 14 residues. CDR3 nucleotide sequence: TGTGCCAGCAGAGGGGGCCTTGACCAGCGCACCATATATTTT. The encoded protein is CASRGGLDQRTIYF.

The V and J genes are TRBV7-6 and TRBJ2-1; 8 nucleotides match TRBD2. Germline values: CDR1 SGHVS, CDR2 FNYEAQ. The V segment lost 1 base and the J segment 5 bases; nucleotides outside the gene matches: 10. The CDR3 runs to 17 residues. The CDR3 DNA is TGTGCCAGCAGCTTAGGGGTCGGGGGGGCCGGGGACAATGAGCAGTTCTTC. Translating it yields CASSLGVGGAGDNEQFF.

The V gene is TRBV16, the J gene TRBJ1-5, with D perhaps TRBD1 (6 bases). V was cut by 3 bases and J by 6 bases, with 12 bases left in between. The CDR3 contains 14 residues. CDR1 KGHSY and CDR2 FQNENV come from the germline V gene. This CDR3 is CASSQRGGLQPQHF. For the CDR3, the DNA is TGTGCCAGCAGCCAGAGAGGGGGTCTTCAGCCCCAGCATTTT.

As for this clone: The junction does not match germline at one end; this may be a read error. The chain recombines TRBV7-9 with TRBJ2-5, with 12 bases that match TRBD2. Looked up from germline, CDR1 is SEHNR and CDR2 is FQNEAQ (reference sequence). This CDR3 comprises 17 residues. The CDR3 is CSSSLAKTSGGQETQYF. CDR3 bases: TGTTCCAGCAGCTTAGCGAAGACTAGCGGGGGCCAAGAGACCCAGTACTTC. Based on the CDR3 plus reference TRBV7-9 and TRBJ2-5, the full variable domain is DTGVSQNPRHKITKRGQNVTFRCDPISEHNRLYWYRQTLGQGPEFLTYFQNEAQLEKSRLLSDRFSAERPKGSFSTLEIQRTEQGDSAMYLCSSSLAKTSGGQETQYFGPGTRLLVL.

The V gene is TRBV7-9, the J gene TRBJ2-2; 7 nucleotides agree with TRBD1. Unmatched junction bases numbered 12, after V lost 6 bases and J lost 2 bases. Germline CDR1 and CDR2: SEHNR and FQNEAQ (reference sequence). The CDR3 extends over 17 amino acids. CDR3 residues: CASRSNVRGRNTGELFF. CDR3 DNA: TGTGCCAGCAGATCTAATGTGAGGGGGCGAAACACCGGGGAGCTGTTTTTT. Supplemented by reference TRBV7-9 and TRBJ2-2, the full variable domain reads DTGVSQNPRHKITKRGQNVTFRCDPISEHNRLYWYRQTLGQGPEFLTYFQNEAQLEKSRLLSDRFSAERPKGSFSTLEIQRTEQGDSAMYLCASRSNVRGRNTGELFFGEGSRLTVL.

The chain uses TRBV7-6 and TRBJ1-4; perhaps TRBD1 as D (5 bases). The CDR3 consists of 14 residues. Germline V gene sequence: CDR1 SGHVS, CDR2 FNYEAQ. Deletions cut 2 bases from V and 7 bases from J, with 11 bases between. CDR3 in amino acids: CASSLRGEGEKLFF. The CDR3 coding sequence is TGTGCCAGCAGCTTACGGGGGGAGGGTGAAAAACTGTTTTTT.